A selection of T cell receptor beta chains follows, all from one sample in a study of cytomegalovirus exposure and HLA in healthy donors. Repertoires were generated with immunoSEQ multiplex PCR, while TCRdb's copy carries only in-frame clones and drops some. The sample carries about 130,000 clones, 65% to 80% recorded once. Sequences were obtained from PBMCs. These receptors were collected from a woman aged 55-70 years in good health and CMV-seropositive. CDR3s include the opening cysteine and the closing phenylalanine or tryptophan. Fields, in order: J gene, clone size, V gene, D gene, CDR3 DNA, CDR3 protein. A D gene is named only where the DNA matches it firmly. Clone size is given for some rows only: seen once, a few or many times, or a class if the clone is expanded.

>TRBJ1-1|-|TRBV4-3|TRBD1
TGCGCCAGCAGCAAGGACAGGGCGGACACTGAAGCTTTCTTT
CASSKDRADTEAFF
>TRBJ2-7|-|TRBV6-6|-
TGTGCCAGCACCTCCCCAGGTTTGGTCGACGAGCAGTACTTC
CASTSPGLVDEQYF
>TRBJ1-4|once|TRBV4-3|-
TGCGCCAGCAGCCAGGCCGGAGCAACTAATGAAAAACTGTTTTTT
CASSQAGATNEKLFF
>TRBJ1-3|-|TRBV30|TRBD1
TGTGCCTGGAGGGGACAGTACTCTGGAAACACCATATATTTT
CAWRGQYSGNTIYF
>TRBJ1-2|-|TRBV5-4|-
TGTGCCAGCAGCTTGGAACAGGCAAGCTATGGCTACACCTTC
CASSLEQASYGYTF
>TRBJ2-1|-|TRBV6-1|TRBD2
TGTGCCAGCAGTGAGGGAGGTAGCGGGAAGAATGAGCAGTTCTTC
CASSEGGSGKNEQFF
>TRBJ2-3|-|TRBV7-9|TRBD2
TGTGCCAGCAGCTTGGGACTAGCGGGTTCCAGGGTAGATACGCAGTATTTT
CASSLGLAGSRVDTQYF
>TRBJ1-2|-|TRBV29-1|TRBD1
TGCAGCGTTGAAGTCGGGACAGATTATGGCTACACCTTC
CSVEVGTDYGYTF
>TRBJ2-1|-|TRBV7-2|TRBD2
TGTGCCAGCAGCTTAGCCTTTGCGACTAGCGGGAGGGAGCAGTTCTTC
CASSLAFATSGREQFF
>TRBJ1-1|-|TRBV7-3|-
TGTGCCAGCAGCTTAGGGGGGGGTACCAAAGCTTTCTTT
CASSLGGGTKAFF
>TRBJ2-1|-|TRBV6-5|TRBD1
TGTGCCAGCAAATTACAGGGACAGACCAATGAGCAGTTCTTC
CASKLQGQTNEQFF
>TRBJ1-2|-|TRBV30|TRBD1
TGTGCCTGGATCAGGACAGGGTCCTCTTATGGCTACACCTTC
CAWIRTGSSYGYTF
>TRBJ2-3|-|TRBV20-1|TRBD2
TGCAGTCCCGAGGGAGGGGATACGCAGTATTTT
CSPEGGDTQYF
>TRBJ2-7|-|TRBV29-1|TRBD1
TGCAGCGTTGCAGACAGGGGGCTCTCCTACGAGCAGTACTTC
CSVADRGLSYEQYF
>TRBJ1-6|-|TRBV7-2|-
TGTGCCAGCAGCTTTAGTGGTGTTTATTCACCCCTCCACTTT
CASSFSGVYSPLHF
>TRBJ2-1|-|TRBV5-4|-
TGTGCCAGCAGCCCAGGGAATCACAACTACAATGAGCAGTTCTTC
CASSPGNHNYNEQFF
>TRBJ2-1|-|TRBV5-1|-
TGCGCCAGCAGCCCCCAGCCAGCGGGCGAATATGAGCAGTTCTTC
CASSPQPAGEYEQFF
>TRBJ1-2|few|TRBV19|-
TGTGCCAGTAGTCCTCGGACAACATACTACACCTTC
CASSPRTTYYTF
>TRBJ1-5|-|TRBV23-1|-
TGCGCCAGCACCTCGTGTCAGCCCCAGCATTTT
CASTSCQPQHF
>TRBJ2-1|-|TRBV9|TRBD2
TGTGCCAGCAGCCACCTAGCGGGTGACACCTCCTACAATGAGCAGTTCTTC
CASSHLAGDTSYNEQFF
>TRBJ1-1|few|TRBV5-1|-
TGCGCCAGCAGCTTGACCCCAGGCAACACTGAAGCTTTCTTT
CASSLTPGNTEAFF
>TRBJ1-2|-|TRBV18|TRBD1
TGTGCCAGCTCAAGGGGGCAGAACTATGGCTACACCTTC
CASSRGQNYGYTF
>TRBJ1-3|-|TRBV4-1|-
TGCGCCAGCAGCCAACCTCCCAGAGGGGGTCGAGGACGCAGTTCTGGAAACACCATATATTTT
CASSQPPRGGRGRSSGNTIYF
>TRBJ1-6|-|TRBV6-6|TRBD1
TGTGCCAGCGGAACAGGGGATAATTCACCCCTCCACTTT
CASGTGDNSPLHF
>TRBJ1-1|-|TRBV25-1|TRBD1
TGTGCCAGCAGTGAGGGGACAGGGGAAGCTTTCTTT
CASSEGTGEAFF
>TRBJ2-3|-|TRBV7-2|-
TGTGCCAGCAGCTTTGCAGGAGGAGATACGCAGTATTTT
CASSFAGGDTQYF
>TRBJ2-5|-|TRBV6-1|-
TGTGCCAGCAGGGAATGGAGGGAAGAGACCCAGTACTTC
CASREWREETQYF
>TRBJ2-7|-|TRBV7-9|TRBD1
TGTGCCAGCAGCTCATACATCACAGGGGGCGCTTACTACGAGCAGTACTTC
CASSSYITGGAYYEQYF
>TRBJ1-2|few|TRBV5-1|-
TGCGCCAGCAGCGGAGAAGGATACGGGGGAGTCTATGGCTACACCTTC
CASSGEGYGGVYGYTF
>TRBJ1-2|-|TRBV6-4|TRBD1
TGTGCCAGCAGCCGGGACAGATTGGGAGGCTACACCTTC
CASSRDRLGGYTF
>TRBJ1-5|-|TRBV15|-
TGTGCCACCAGCAGAGGTCTTCAGCCCCAGCATTTT
CATSRGLQPQHF
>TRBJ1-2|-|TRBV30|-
TGTGCCTGGAGTGGCCCAGGCCCCCGGGACTACACCTTC
CAWSGPGPRDYTF
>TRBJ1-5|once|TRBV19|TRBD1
TGTGCCAGCATGGGGACAGCATATAATCAGCCCCAGCATTTT
CASMGTAYNQPQHF
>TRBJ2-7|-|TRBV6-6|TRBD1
TGTGCCAGCACCGAGGACAGGGCCAGCTCCTACGAGCAGTACTTC
CASTEDRASSYEQYF
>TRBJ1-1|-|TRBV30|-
TGTGCCTGGAGCCACAGCATGAACACTGAAGCTTTCTTT
CAWSHSMNTEAFF
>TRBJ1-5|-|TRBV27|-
TGTGCCAGCGGCGAACAGGGCGCCCAGCCCCAGCATTTT
CASGEQGAQPQHF
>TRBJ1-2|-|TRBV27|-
TGTGCCAGCAGTTTCGCCGCCATGGGGCGGAATGGCTACACCTTC
CASSFAAMGRNGYTF
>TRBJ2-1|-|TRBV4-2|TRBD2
TGTGCCAGCAGCCAAGGGGAGGGGTTTGTTAACAATGAGCAGTTCTTC
CASSQGEGFVNNEQFF
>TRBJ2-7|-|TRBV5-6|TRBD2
TGTGCCAGCAGCTTAAGCGGACTAGCGGGAGTGGACGAGCAGTACTTC
CASSLSGLAGVDEQYF
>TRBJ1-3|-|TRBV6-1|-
TGTGCCAGCAGTTTCGCCGGTTCCTCTGGAAACACCATATATTTT
CASSFAGSSGNTIYF
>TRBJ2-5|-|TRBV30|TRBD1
TGTGCCTGGATGAGGGGGCGGGAGACCCAGTACTTC
CAWMRGRETQYF
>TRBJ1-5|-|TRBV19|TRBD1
TGTGCCAGTAGTATAGGTGTTTTAAGGAGGGGGCTTATTAGCAATCAGCCCCAGCATTTT
CASSIGVLRRGLISNQPQHF
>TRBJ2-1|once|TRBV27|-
TGTGCCAGCAGTCCCCTCCCGGCAGGGTTAGGGCATGAGCAGTTCTTC
CASSPLPAGLGHEQFF
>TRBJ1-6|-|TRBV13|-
TGTGCCAGCAGCCTCCTTGCCGGGAATTCACCCCTCCACTTT
CASSLLAGNSPLHF
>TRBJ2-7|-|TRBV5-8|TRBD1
TGTGCCAGCAACGCCCCGACAGGGACGAGCTCCTACGAGCAGTACTTC
CASNAPTGTSSYEQYF
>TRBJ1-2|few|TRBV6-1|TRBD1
TGTGCCAGCAGACAACAGGGGTACGAGGCTGGCTACACCTTC
CASRQQGYEAGYTF
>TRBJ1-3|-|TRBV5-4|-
TGTGCCAGCAGCTTGTCGGGTCGTACTGGAAACACCATATATTTT
CASSLSGRTGNTIYF
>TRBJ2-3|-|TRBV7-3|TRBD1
TGTGCCAGCAGCAGAGGACAGGGTTCAGATACGCAGTATTTT
CASSRGQGSDTQYF
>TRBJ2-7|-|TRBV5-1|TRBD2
TGCGCCAGCAGCCTAGGGACTAGCTACTCCTACGAGCAGTACTTC
CASSLGTSYSYEQYF
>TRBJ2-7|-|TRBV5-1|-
TGCGCCAGCAGCGCCGGACAGGGCTCCTCTAGCGGAAACTACGAGCAGTACTTC
CASSAGQGSSSGNYEQYF
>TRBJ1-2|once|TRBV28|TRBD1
TGTGCCAGCAGTTCGAAGGGGGCTGGCTATGGCTACACCTTC
CASSSKGAGYGYTF
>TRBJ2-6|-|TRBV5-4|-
TGTGCCAGCACCCCAGACTCTGGGGCCAACGTCCTGACTTTC
CASTPDSGANVLTF
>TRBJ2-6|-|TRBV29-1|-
TGCAGCGTTGATCCCGGGCGGGGGCGGGGGGGGGCCAACGTCCTGACTTTC
CSVDPGRGRGGANVLTF
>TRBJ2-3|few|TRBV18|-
TGTGCCAGCTCACCACCAGGGGCAGGTGGGCAGTATTTT
CASSPPGAGGQYF
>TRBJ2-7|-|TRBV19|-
TGTGCCAGTAAGCTGGGACATCGGACCTACGAGCAGTACTTC
CASKLGHRTYEQYF